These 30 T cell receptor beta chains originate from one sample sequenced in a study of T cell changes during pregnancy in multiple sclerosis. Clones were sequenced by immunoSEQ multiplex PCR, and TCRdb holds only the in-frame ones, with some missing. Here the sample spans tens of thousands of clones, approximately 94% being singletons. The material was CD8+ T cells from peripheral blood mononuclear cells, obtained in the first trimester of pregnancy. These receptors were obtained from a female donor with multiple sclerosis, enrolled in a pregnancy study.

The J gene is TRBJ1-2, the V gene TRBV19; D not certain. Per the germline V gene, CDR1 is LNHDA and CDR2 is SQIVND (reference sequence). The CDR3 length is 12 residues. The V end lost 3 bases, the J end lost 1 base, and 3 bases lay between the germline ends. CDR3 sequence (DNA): TGTGCCAGTAGTATTAATAACTATGGCTACACCTTC. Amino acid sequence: CASSINNYGYTF.

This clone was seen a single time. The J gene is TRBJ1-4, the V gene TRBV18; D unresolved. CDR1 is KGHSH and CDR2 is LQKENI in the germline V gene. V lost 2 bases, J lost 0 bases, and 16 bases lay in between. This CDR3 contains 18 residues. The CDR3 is CASSPLKRQASTNEKLFF. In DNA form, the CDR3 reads TGTGCCAGCTCACCATTGAAAAGGCAGGCGTCAACTAATGAAAAACTGTTTTTT.

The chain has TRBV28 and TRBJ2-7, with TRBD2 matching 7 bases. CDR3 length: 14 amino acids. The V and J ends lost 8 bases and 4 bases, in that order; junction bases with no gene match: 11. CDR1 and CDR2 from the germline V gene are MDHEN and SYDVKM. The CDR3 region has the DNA TGTGCCAGCGCCCTTTCGGGGGGAGGATACGAGCAGTACTTC. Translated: CASALSGGGYEQYF.

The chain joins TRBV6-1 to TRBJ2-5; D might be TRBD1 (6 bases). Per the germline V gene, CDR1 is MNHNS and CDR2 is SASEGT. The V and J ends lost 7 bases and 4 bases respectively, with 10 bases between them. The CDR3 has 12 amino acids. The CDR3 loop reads CASTSGVETQYF. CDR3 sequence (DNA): TGTGCCAGCACCTCAGGGGTAGAGACCCAGTACTTC.

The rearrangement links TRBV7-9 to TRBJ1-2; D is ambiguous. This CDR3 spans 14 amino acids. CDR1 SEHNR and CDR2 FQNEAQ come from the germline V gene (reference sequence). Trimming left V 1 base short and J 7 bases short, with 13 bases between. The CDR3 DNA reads TGTGCCAGCAGCTTAGGCGCGGGCGTCGGTGGCTACACCTTC. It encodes CASSLGAGVGGYTF.

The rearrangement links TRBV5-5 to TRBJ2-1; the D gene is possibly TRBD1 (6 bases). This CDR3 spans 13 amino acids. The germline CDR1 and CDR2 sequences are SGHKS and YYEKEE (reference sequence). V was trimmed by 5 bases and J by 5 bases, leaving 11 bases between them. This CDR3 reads CASRGAGDNEQFF. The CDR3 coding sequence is TGTGCCAGCAGGGGGGCCGGGGACAATGAGCAGTTCTTC. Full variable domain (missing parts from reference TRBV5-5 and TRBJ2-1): DAGVTQSPTHLIKTRGQQVTLRCSPISGHKSVSWYQQVLGQGPQFIFQYYEKEERGRGNFPDRFSARQFPNYSSELNVNALLLGDSALYLCASRGAGDNEQFFGPGTRLTVL.

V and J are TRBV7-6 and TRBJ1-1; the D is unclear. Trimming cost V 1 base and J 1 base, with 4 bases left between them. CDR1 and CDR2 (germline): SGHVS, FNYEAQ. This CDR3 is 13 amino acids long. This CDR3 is CASSLGQNTEAFF. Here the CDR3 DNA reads TGTGCCAGCAGCTTAGGACAGAACACTGAAGCTTTCTTT.

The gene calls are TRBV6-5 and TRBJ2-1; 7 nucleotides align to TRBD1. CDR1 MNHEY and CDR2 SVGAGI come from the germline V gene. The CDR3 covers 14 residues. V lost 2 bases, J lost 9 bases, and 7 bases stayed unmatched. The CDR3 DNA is TGTGCCAGCAGTTACACAGGGGTTGAGGGTGAGCAGTTCTTC. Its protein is CASSYTGVEGEQFF.

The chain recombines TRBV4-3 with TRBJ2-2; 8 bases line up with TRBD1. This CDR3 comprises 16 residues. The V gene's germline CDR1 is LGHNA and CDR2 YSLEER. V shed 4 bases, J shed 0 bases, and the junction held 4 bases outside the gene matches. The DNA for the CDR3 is TGCGCCAGCAGCCCACGACAGGGGACGAACACCGGGGAGCTGTTTTTT. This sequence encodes CASSPRQGTNTGELFF.

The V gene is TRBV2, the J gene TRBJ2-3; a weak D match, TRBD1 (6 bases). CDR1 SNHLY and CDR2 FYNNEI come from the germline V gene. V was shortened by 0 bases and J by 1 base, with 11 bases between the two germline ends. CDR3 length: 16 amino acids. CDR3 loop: CASSEAVGARTDTQYF. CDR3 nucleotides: TGTGCCAGCAGTGAAGCAGTGGGGGCTCGCACAGATACGCAGTATTTT.

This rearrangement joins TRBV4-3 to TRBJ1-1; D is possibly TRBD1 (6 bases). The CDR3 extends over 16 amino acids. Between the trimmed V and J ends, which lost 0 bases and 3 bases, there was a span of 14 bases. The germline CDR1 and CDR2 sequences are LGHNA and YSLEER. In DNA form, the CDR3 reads TGCGCCAGCAGCCAAGATGGCACAGGGATGGACACTGAAGCTTTCTTT. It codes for CASSQDGTGMDTEAFF.

The CDR3 DNA follows: TGCGCCAGCAGCCAAGTGCAGGGGAGCTCCTACGAGCAGTACTTC. This translates into CASSQVQGSSYEQYF. The chain couples TRBV4-3 to TRBJ2-7, with D maybe TRBD1 (6 bases). CDR3 size: 15 residues. Germline-derived CDR1 and CDR2 are LGHNA and YSLEER. The V gene lost 1 base and the J gene lost 0 bases, with 10 bases spanning the gap.

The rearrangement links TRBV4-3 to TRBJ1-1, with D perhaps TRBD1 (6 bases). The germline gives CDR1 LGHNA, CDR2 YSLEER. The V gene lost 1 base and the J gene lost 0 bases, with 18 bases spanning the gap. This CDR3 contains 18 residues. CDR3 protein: CASSQGLIGTNMNTEAFF. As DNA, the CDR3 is TGCGCCAGCAGCCAAGGACTTATTGGGACAAACATGAACACTGAAGCTTTCTTT.

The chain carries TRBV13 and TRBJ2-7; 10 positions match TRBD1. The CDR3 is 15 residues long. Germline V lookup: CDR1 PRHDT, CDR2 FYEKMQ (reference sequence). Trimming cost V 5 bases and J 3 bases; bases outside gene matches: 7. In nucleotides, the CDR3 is TGTGCCAGCAGCCTCTCCGGGACAGGGGACTACGAGCAGTACTTC. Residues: CASSLSGTGDYEQYF.

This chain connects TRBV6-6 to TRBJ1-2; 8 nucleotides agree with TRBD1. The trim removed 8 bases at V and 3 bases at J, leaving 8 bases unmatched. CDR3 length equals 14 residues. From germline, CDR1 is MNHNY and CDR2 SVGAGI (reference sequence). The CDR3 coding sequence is TGTGCCAGCGACAATGGACAGGGTGACTATGGCTACACCTTC. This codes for CASDNGQGDYGYTF.

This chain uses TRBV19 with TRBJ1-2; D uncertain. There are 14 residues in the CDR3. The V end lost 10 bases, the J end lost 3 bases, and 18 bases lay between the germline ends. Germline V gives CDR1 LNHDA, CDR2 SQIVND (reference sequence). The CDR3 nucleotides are TGTGCCACCCTTATGAGTCCGTCTCACTATGGCTACACCTTC. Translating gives CATLMSPSHYGYTF. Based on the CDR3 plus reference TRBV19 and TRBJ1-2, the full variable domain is DGGITQSPKYLFRKEGQNVTLSCEQNLNHDAMYWYRQDPGQGLRLIYYSQIVNDFQKGDIAEGYSVSREKKESFPLTVTSAQKNPTAFYLCATLMSPSHYGYTFGSGTRLTVV.

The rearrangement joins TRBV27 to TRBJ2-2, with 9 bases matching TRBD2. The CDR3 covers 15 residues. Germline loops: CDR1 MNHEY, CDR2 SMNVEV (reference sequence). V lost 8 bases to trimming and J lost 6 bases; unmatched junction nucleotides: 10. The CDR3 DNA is TGTGCCAGCGTTGGGGTAGCGGGAGTTCCCGGGGAGCTGTTTTTT. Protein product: CASVGVAGVPGELFF.

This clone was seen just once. CDR3 loop: CASSQRLAGVYNEQFF. The CDR3, as DNA: TGTGCCAGCAGCCAGCGGTTAGCGGGGGTCTACAATGAGCAGTTCTTC. This chain joins TRBV7-8 and TRBJ2-1; 9 positions match TRBD2. The V segment lost 5 bases and the J segment 3 bases; nucleotides outside the gene matches: 8. The germline V gene encodes CDR1 SGHVS and CDR2 FQNEAQ. The length of the CDR3 is 16 residues.

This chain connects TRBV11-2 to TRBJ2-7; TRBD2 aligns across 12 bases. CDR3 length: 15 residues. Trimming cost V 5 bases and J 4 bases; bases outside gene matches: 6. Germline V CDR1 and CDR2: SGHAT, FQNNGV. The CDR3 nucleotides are TGTGCCAGCAGCATAGGGACTAGCGGGCTGTACGAGCAGTACTTC. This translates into CASSIGTSGLYEQYF.

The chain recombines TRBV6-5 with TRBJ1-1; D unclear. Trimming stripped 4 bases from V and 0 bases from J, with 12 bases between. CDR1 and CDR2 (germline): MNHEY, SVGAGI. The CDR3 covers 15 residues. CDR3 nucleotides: TGTGCCAGCAGTTGGGGTGGAGGGCTGAACACTGAAGCTTTCTTT. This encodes CASSWGGGLNTEAFF.

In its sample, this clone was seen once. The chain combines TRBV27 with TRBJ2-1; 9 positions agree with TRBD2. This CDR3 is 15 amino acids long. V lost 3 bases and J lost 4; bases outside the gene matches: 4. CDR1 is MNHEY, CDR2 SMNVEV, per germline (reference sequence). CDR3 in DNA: TGTGCCAGCAGTTTGTGGCTAGCGGGGTACAATGAGCAGTTCTTC. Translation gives CASSLWLAGYNEQFF.

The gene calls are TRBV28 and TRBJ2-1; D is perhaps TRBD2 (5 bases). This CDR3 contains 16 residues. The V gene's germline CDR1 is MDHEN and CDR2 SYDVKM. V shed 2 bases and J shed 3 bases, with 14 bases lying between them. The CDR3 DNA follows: TGTGCCAGCAGTTTAACATCTGGCGGGTTCTACAATGAGCAGTTCTTC. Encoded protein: CASSLTSGGFYNEQFF.

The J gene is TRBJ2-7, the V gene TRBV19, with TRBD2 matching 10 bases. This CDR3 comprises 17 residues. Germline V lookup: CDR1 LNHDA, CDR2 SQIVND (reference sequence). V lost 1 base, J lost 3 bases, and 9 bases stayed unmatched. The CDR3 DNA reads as TGTGCCAGTAGTATAGCTGGGGCTAGCGGGGGATTCTACGAGCAGTACTTC. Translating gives CASSIAGASGGFYEQYF.

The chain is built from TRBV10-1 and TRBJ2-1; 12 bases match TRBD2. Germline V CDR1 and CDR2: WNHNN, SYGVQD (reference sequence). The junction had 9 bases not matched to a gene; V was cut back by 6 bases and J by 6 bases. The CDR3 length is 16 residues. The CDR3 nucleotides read TGCGCCAGCAGAGGACTAGCGGGATCCAAAAGCAATGAGCAGTTCTTC. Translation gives CASRGLAGSKSNEQFF.

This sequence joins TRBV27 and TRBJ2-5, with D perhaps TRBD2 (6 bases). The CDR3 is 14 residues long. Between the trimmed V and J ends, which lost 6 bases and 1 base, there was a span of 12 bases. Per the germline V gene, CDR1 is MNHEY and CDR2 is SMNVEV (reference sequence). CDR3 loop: CASSPGRLQETQYF. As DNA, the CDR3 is TGTGCCAGCAGCCCCGGGAGACTCCAAGAGACCCAGTACTTC.

In nucleotides, the CDR3 is TGCGCCAGCAGCCAAGGGGGAGGGGAGCAGCCCCAGCATTTT. Amino acids: CASSQGGGEQPQHF. The chain employs TRBV4-3 and TRBJ1-5, with D possibly matching TRBD1 (5 bases). This CDR3 contains 14 residues. V was clipped by 1 base and J by 7 bases, with 11 bases between them. Germline-derived CDR1 and CDR2 are LGHNA and YSLEER.

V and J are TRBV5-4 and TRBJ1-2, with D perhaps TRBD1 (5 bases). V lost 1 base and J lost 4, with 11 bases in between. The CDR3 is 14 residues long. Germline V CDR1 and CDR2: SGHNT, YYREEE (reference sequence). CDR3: CASSLPGNLYGYTF. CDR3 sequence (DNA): TGTGCCAGCAGCTTGCCAGGGAACCTCTATGGCTACACCTTC. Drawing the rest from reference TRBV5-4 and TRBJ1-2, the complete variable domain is ETGVTQSPTHLIKTRGQQVTLRCSSQSGHNTVSWYQQALGQGPQFIFQYYREEENGRGNFPPRFSGLQFPNYSSELNVNALELDDSALYLCASSLPGNLYGYTFGSGTRLTVV.

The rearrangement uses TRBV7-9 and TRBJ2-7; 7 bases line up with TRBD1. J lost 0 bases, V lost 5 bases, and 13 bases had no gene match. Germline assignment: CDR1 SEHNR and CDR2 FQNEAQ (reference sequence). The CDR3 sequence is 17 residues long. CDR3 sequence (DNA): TGTGCCAGCAGCCCTTCTCCGGGACAGTTAACCTCCTACGAGCAGTACTTC. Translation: CASSPSPGQLTSYEQYF.

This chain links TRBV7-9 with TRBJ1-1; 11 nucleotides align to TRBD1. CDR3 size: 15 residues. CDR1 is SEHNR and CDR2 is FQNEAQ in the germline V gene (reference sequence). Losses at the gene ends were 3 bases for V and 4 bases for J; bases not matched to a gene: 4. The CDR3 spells CASSFTGTGGTEAFF. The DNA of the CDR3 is TGTGCCAGCAGCTTCACCGGGACAGGGGGCACTGAAGCTTTCTTT.

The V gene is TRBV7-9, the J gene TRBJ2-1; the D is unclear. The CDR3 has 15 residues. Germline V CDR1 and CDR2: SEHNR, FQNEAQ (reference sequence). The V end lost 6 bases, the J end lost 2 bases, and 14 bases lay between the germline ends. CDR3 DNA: TGTGCCAGCAGTTACTCGGTTGTCCCCTACAATGAGCAGTTCTTC. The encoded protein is CASSYSVVPYNEQFF. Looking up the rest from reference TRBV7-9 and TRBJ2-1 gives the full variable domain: DTGVSQNPRHKITKRGQNVTFRCDPISEHNRLYWYRQTLGQGPEFLTYFQNEAQLEKSRLLSDRFSAERPKGSFSTLEIQRTEQGDSAMYLCASSYSVVPYNEQFFGPGTRLTVL.